These 5 T cell receptor beta chains came from one sample sequenced in a study of CXCR3-negative and CXCR3-positive naive CD8 T cells (dated by TCRdb to the late 2010s). What the research found in general, with its limitations: TRB CDR3s from CXCR3-positive naive cells showed higher hydrophobicity (lower Kidera factor 4), lower energy, and higher strength and volume indices than CXCR3-negative naive cells.

No cognate antigen is known for these TCRs. Sequencing was performed on a NextSeq 550. The Human TCR Profiling Kit (MiLaboratory) was used to make UMI-labeled 5' RACE TRB cDNA libraries. TCRdb reprocessed the reads, reporting each CDR3 protein sequence once and no DNA. This sample's records show 130,000 or so distinct CDR3 sequences. 0.41% of the sample belongs to the ten largest clones. The sample comprised naive CXCR3+ CD8+ T cells from blood. This sample's cell subset or site label indicates: CD45RO-CCR7+CD27+CD95- naive CD8+ T cells expressing CXCR3 (TNR3+). The receptors shown here come from a human donor in good health. Some clones in this sample may be carry-over from other donors' samples.

The J gene is TRBJ2-7, the V gene TRBV20-1; TCRdb's assignment of TRBD1 cannot be checked, as there is no DNA. Germline V lookup: CDR1 DFQATT, CDR2 SNEGSKA (reference sequence). CDR3 length equals 15 residues. The CDR3 reads CSARSWTGGTYEQYF.

The J gene is TRBJ1-2, the V gene TRBV6-5; TCRdb outputs TRBD1, but without DNA this stays unchecked. Germline CDR1 and CDR2: MNHEY and SVGAGI. CDR3 length: 14 residues. Here the CDR3 reads CASSYSWTGWGYTF.

This rearrangement joins TRBV29-1 to TRBJ2-2; checking the TCRdb D call of TRBD1 is not possible without DNA. CDR1 SQVTM and CDR2 ANQGSEA come from the germline V gene. CDR3 length equals 14 residues. The CDR3: CSVDRGANTGELFF.

The chain employs TRBV18 and TRBJ2-7; absent DNA, TCRdb's TRBD1 call cannot be checked. Germline V gene lookup returns CDR1 KGHSH and CDR2 LQKENI. This CDR3 is built from 17 residues. This CDR3 reads CASSPGTGAVFTYEQYF. Variable domain in full (rest from reference TRBV18 and TRBJ2-7): NAGVMQNPRHLVRRRGQEARLRCSPMKGHSHVYWYRQLPEEGLKFMVYLQKENIIDESGMPKERFSAEFPKEGPSILRIQQVVRGDSAAYFCASSPGTGAVFTYEQYFGPGTRLTVT.

V gene TRBV19 combines with J gene TRBJ2-5; TCRdb's D call, TRBD1, is unchecked because there is no DNA. CDR3 length: 16 residues. Germline CDR1 reads LNHDA; CDR2 reads SQIVND (reference sequence). The CDR3 is CASSIGAGAMQETQYF.